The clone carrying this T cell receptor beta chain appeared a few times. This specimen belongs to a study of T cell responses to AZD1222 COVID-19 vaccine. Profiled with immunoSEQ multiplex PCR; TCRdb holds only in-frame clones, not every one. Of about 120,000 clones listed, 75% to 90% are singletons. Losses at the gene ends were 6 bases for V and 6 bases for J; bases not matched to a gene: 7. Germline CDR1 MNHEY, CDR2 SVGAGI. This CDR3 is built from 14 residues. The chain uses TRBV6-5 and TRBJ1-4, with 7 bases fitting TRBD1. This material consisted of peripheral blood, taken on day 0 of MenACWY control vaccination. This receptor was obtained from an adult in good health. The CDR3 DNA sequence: TGTGCCAGCAGCAACAACAGGGGTGATGAAAAACTGTTTTTT. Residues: CASSNNRGDEKLFF.